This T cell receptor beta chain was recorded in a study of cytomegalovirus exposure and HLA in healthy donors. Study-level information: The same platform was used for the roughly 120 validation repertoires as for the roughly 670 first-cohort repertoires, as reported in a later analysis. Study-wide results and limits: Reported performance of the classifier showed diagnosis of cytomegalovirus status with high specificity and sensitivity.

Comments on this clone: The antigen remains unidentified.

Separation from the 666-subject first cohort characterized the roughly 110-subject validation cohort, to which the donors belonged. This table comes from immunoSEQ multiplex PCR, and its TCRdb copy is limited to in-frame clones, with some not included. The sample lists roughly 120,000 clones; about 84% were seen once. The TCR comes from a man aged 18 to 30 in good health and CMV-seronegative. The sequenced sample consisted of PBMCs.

CDR3 amino acids: CASSTTPNTEAFF. CDR3 DNA: TGTGCCAGCAGCACGACACCGAACACTGAAGCTTTCTTT. The J gene is TRBJ1-1, the V gene TRBV5-4; no reliable D call. CDR3 length: 13 amino acids. The germline gives CDR1 SGHNT, CDR2 YYREEE (reference sequence). Between the trimmed V and J ends, which lost 4 bases and 1 base, there was a span of 8 bases.